One and the same sample provided the 8 T cell receptor beta chains below, sequenced in a study of cytomegalovirus exposure and HLA in healthy donors. The PCR employed 60 Vbeta primers together with 13 Jbeta primers. TCRdb keeps only in-frame clones here, not all; method: immunoSEQ multiplex PCR. The sample contains 200,000 to 250,000 clones, about 84% of which appear only once. The sequencing sample was made of PBMCs. These receptors all come from a human donor in good health.

The chain combines TRBV4-1 with TRBJ2-6; 7 bases are a match to TRBD2. The CDR3 loop spans 22 amino acids. The V gene's germline CDR1 is MGHRA and CDR2 YSYEKL. The trim removed 4 bases at V and 3 bases at J, leaving 24 bases unmatched. The CDR3 sequence: CASSRGSIGLEPFMGGANVLTF. The CDR3 DNA follows: TGCGCCAGCAGCCGAGGTTCGATAGGACTAGAACCCTTTATGGGTGGGGCCAACGTCCTGACTTTC.

The CDR3 here is CASSPGVVGSDTQYF. The CDR3 coding sequence is TGTGCCAGCAGCCCCGGGGTCGTGGGATCCGATACGCAGTATTTT. The chain combines TRBV9 with TRBJ2-3; D may be TRBD2 (5 bases). Trimming shortened V by 4 bases and J by 6 bases, and 18 bases separated the two germline ends. The CDR3 has 15 amino acids. Per germline, CDR1 SGDLS and CDR2 YYNGEE.

The chain uses TRBV27 and TRBJ2-1; no clear D. Germline V gene sequence: CDR1 MNHEY, CDR2 SMNVEV (reference sequence). This CDR3 comprises 15 residues. V was cut by 6 bases and J by 1 base, with 13 bases left in between. The CDR3 region is CASRYPRRSYNEQFF. The CDR3 nucleotides are TGTGCCAGCAGATACCCTCGGCGGTCCTACAATGAGCAGTTCTTC.

This chain links TRBV5-1 with TRBJ2-7, with 11 bases that match TRBD2. In germline, CDR1 is SGHRS, CDR2 YFSETQ. With 2 bases clipped from V and 3 bases from J, the junction kept 10 bases outside the gene matches. The CDR3 is made up of 17 amino acids. The CDR3 sequence: CASSFNLLAGEIYEQYF. The CDR3 bases are TGCGCCAGCAGCTTCAACTTACTAGCGGGAGAAATCTACGAGCAGTACTTC.

The V and J genes are TRBV6-5 and TRBJ1-2; D possibly corresponds to TRBD1 (6 bases). The CDR3 totals 14 residues. Germline values: CDR1 MNHEY, CDR2 SVGAGI. The V end was cut by 6 bases, the J end by 6 bases, with 17 bases between. Here the CDR3 reads CASSPRGGANGYTF. In DNA form, the CDR3 reads TGTGCCAGCAGCCCTAGGGGGGGGGCCAATGGCTACACCTTC.

The rearrangement joins TRBV7-9 to TRBJ2-7; possible D gene TRBD2, 5 bases. Trimming removed 5 bases at V and 4 bases at J, with 15 bases between. CDR3 length: 14 residues. Germline V CDR1 and CDR2: SEHNR, FQNEAQ (reference sequence). The CDR3 loop reads CASSPSGERYEQYF. The CDR3 DNA reads TGTGCCAGCAGCCCTTCCGGGGAGCGTTACGAGCAGTACTTC.

This clone was counted once. The CDR3 nucleotides read TGTGCCAGCAGCGGCAGATCTGGGGCCAACGTCCTGACTTTC. Protein product: CASSGRSGANVLTF. The rearrangement joins TRBV7-9 to TRBJ2-6; D gene unclear. The V end was cut by 5 bases, the J end by 1 base, with 6 bases between. The germline V gene has CDR1 SEHNR and CDR2 FQNEAQ (reference sequence). The CDR3 totals 14 residues.

This chain connects TRBV19 to TRBJ1-5; 8 nucleotides line up with TRBD1. CDR3 length equals 15 residues. The germline gives CDR1 LNHDA, CDR2 SQIVND (reference sequence). V shed 1 base and J 6 bases; nucleotides not matched to a gene: 5. CDR3 region: CASSIGTGRSQPQHF. In nucleotides, the CDR3 is TGTGCCAGTAGTATAGGGACAGGGAGGAGTCAGCCCCAGCATTTT. Full variable domain (missing parts from reference TRBV19 and TRBJ1-5): DGGITQSPKYLFRKEGQNVTLSCEQNLNHDAMYWYRQDPGQGLRLIYYSQIVNDFQKGDIAEGYSVSREKKESFPLTVTSAQKNPTAFYLCASSIGTGRSQPQHFGDGTRLSIL.